What follows are 20 T cell receptor beta chains derived from one specimen sequenced in a study of shared clonotypes between healthy human individuals. TCRdb keeps only in-frame clones here, not all; method: immunoSEQ multiplex PCR. The sample consists of some 2,500,000 clones, roughly 93% of them appearing once. The sequenced sample consisted of naive CD4+ T cells from PBMCs. As to subset: CD45RA+ positively selected. These receptors all come from a man aged 18 to 30 in good health. Some clones in this sample may be carry-over from other donors' samples.

The chain combines TRBV7-9 with TRBJ1-6; the match to TRBD1 covers 10 bases. CDR1 and CDR2 from the germline V gene are SEHNR and FQNEAQ (reference sequence). CDR3 length: 15 residues. The J segment lost 7 bases and the V segment lost 5 bases, leaving 5 bases of the junction unmatched. The CDR3 DNA reads TGTGCCAGCAGCCCACCGGGACAGGGGAATTCACCCCTCCACTTT. Translating it yields CASSPPGQGNSPLHF.

The chain couples TRBV5-5 to TRBJ2-3, with 7 bases fitting TRBD2. The V and J ends lost 7 bases and 1 base, in that order; junction bases with no gene match: 9. This CDR3 has 15 residues. The germline gives CDR1 SGHKS, CDR2 YYEKEE (reference sequence). CDR3 sequence reads: CASSIGGVGTDTQYF. The CDR3 DNA follows: TGTGCCAGCTCAATTGGGGGGGTCGGCACAGATACGCAGTATTTT.

V and J are TRBV6-1 and TRBJ2-3, with D tentatively TRBD2 (5 bases). Deletions cut 3 bases from V and 6 bases from J, with 10 bases between. Germline values: CDR1 MNHNS, CDR2 SASEGT. The CDR3 sequence is 13 residues long. CDR3 amino acids: CASSDRTGDTQYF. Here the CDR3 DNA reads TGTGCCAGCAGTGACCGAACGGGGGATACGCAGTATTTT.

The chain couples TRBV5-6 to TRBJ2-6; no clear D gene. The ends were cut back, 0 bases at V and 0 bases at J, with 1 base in the middle. The CDR3 covers 14 residues. CDR1 and CDR2 from the germline V gene are SGHDT and YYEEEE. DNA for the CDR3: TGTGCCAGCAGCTTGGCCTCTGGGGCCAACGTCCTGACTTTC. Protein sequence: CASSLASGANVLTF.

The rearrangement links TRBV7-2 to TRBJ2-7, with 9 bases identical to TRBD1. The junction had 15 bases not matched to a gene; V was cut back by 5 bases and J by 7 bases. The CDR3 is 16 amino acids. Germline loops: CDR1 SGHTA, CDR2 FQGNSA. CDR3 DNA: TGTGCCAGCAGCCCGAGGGGGGGACAGGGACGACAAGAGCAGTACTTC. The encoded protein is CASSPRGGQGRQEQYF.

This clone was recorded a few times. Other DNA sequences of this sample code for an identical CDR3. The J gene is TRBJ2-5, the V gene TRBV7-2, with D unclear. V lost 1 base and J lost 1, with 4 bases in between. Looked up from germline, CDR1 is SGHTA and CDR2 is FQGNSA. This CDR3 is built from 13 residues. The CDR3 spells CASSLGPQETQYF. The DNA of the CDR3 is TGTGCCAGCAGCTTAGGGCCCCAAGAGACCCAGTACTTC.

Turning to this clone: This sample includes further DNA sequences coding for the same CDR3. The V gene is TRBV4-1, the J gene TRBJ1-5, with TRBD1 matching over 10 bases. The trim removed 3 bases at V and 2 bases at J, leaving 4 bases unmatched. Germline assignment: CDR1 MGHRA and CDR2 YSYEKL. The CDR3 runs to 16 residues. The CDR3 loop reads CASSQGDRGRNQPQHF. In DNA form, the CDR3 reads TGCGCCAGCAGCCAGGGCGACAGGGGGCGCAATCAGCCCCAGCATTTT.

CDR3 sequence reads: CASSLRDASRDTEAFF. CDR3 DNA: TGTGCCAGCAGCCTGCGGGACGCTTCTCGGGACACTGAAGCTTTCTTT. The rearrangement links TRBV4-2 to TRBJ1-1; tentative D call: TRBD1 (5 bases). The CDR3 is 16 amino acids. V was pared by 4 bases and J by 3 bases, with 18 bases between. Germline V gene lookup returns CDR1 LGHNA and CDR2 YNFKEQ.

V is TRBV28 and J is TRBJ2-1, with 11 bases matching TRBD1. After removal of 7 bases from V and 8 bases from J, the junction contained 7 bases not matched to a gene. CDR1 and CDR2 (germline): MDHEN, SYDVKM. This CDR3 spans 14 amino acids. Here the CDR3 reads CASKRTGGSDEQFF. CDR3 nucleotides: TGTGCCAGCAAACGGACAGGGGGCAGCGATGAGCAGTTCTTC.

The chain combines TRBV19 with TRBJ2-1; TRBD2 matches at 10 bases. CDR1 and CDR2 (germline): LNHDA, SQIVND (reference sequence). Trimming cost V 2 bases and J 9 bases; bases outside gene matches: 7. The CDR3 covers 15 residues. The CDR3 sequence is CASSIYGTSASEQFF. For the CDR3, the DNA is TGTGCCAGTAGTATATACGGGACTAGCGCTTCTGAGCAGTTCTTC.

The chain links TRBV7-8 to TRBJ2-7; TRBD2 is a possible D gene (7 bases). Germline loops: CDR1 SGHVS, CDR2 FQNEAQ. CDR3 length: 15 amino acids. The V gene lost 7 bases and the J gene lost 2 bases, with 18 bases spanning the gap. The CDR3 sequence: CASNKGGGNPYEQYF. Written as DNA, the CDR3 is TGTGCCAGCAATAAAGGGGGGGGCAACCCCTACGAGCAGTACTTC.

The rearrangement links TRBV11-1 to TRBJ2-2, with D tentatively TRBD1 (5 bases). This CDR3 has 13 residues. Trimming removed 5 bases from V and 4 bases from J, with 8 bases in between. Germline CDR1 is SGHAT and CDR2 is FQDESV (reference sequence). In DNA form, the CDR3 reads TGTGCCAGCAGCGAACAGGCCACCGGGGAGCTGTTTTTT. It is translated as CASSEQATGELFF.

The rearrangement uses TRBV13 and TRBJ2-2, with 7 bases lining up with TRBD1. Losses at the gene ends were 6 bases for V and 6 bases for J; bases not matched to a gene: 7. Germline CDR1 and CDR2: PRHDT and FYEKMQ (reference sequence). The CDR3 is made up of 14 amino acids. The CDR3 region is CASSSSQGAGELFF. As DNA, the CDR3 is TGTGCCAGCAGTTCAAGCCAGGGGGCCGGGGAGCTGTTTTTT.

The chain uses TRBV5-1 and TRBJ2-7; 9 nucleotides line up with TRBD1. This CDR3 has 14 amino acids. Trimming at V came to 4 bases and at J to 6 bases, leaving 8 bases not matched to a gene. Germline lookup yields CDR1 SGHRS and CDR2 YFSETQ. The CDR3 loop is CASSITGGWVEQYF. In nucleotides, the CDR3 is TGCGCCAGCAGCATTACAGGGGGCTGGGTCGAGCAGTACTTC.

The V call is TRBV2, the J call TRBJ2-5, with no clear D. CDR1 is SNHLY, CDR2 FYNNEI, per germline. The CDR3 spans 12 residues. The CDR3: CATQDLGPTQYF. CDR3 nucleotide sequence: TGTGCTACTCAAGACCTGGGTCCGACCCAGTACTTC.

The chain couples TRBV7-2 to TRBJ2-1; D remains ambiguous. The CDR3 extends over 13 amino acids. Germline CDR1 is SGHTA and CDR2 is FQGNSA. V dropped 4 bases and J dropped 6 bases, with 10 bases sitting between them. CDR3 region: CASSSTTTNEQFF. CDR3 coding DNA: TGTGCCAGCAGCTCCACGACGACCAATGAGCAGTTCTTC. The variable domain in full, completed from reference TRBV7-2 and TRBJ2-1, reads GAGVSQSPSNKVTEKGKDVELRCDPISGHTALYWYRQSLGQGLEFLIYFQGNSAPDKSGLPSDRFSAERTGGSVSTLTIQRTQQEDSAVYLCASSSTTTNEQFFGPGTRLTVL.

The chain couples TRBV10-3 to TRBJ2-2; no reliable D call. CDR1 and CDR2 from the germline V gene are ENHRY and SYGVKD. The CDR3 runs to 12 residues. Trimming pared 10 bases from V and 5 bases from J, leaving 11 bases between. For the CDR3, the DNA is TGTGCCAGCGCCACCGGGACCGGGGAGCTGTTTTTT. Protein: CASATGTGELFF.

V is TRBV27 and J is TRBJ2-3; 10 positions agree with TRBD2. The V segment lost 5 bases and the J segment 7 bases; nucleotides outside the gene matches: 12. This CDR3 has 16 residues. Germline V CDR1 and CDR2: MNHEY, SMNVEV (reference sequence). The DNA for the CDR3 is TGTGCCAGCAGTCCACTCCAAGCGGGAGGGCCAAATACGCAGTATTTT. Protein product: CASSPLQAGGPNTQYF.

J is TRBJ1-1 and V is TRBV7-9, with D hard to call. CDR1 SEHNR and CDR2 FQNEAQ come from the germline V gene (reference sequence). Trimming cost V 8 bases and J 6 bases, with 13 bases left between them. The CDR3 covers 12 residues. CDR3 sequence reads: CASGVPNAEAFF. CDR3 sequence (DNA): TGTGCCAGCGGGGTGCCCAACGCTGAAGCTTTCTTT.

V and J are TRBV11-2 and TRBJ2-5; possible D gene TRBD1, 6 bases. In germline, CDR1 is SGHAT, CDR2 FQNNGV. The CDR3 length is 14 residues. V dropped 5 bases and J dropped 1 base, with 11 bases sitting between them. The CDR3 spells CASSRATGQETQYF. As DNA, the CDR3 is TGTGCCAGCAGCCGAGCGACAGGCCAAGAGACCCAGTACTTC.